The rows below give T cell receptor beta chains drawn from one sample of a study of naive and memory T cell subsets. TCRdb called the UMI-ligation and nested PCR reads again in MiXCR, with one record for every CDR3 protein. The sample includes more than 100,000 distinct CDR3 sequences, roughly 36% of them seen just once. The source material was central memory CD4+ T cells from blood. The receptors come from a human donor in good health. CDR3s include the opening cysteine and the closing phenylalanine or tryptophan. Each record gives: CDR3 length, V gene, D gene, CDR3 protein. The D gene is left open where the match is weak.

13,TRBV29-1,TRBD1,CSVATGAGNTIYF
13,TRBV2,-,CASYSGGGSPLHF
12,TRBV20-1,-,CSGKKLENEQFF
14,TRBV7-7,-,CASSLEVSGNEQFF
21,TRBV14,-,CASSQSYLIPRGRSSNQPQHF
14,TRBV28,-,CASSPITLNTEAFF
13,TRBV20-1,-,CSAPVSGIGEQYF
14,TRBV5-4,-,CASSRTFRGTEAFF
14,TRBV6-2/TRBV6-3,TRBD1,CASSSGGNRDEQFF
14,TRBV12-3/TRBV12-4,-,CASSLPWMGGEQYF
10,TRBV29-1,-,CSGVDSEAFF
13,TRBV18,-,CASSPQGRTEAFF
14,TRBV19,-,CASSPRRAGYEQYF
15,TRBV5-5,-,CASSRGGQTTDTQYF
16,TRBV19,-,CASNGRKLSGANVLTF
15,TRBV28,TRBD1,CASSPTTGDNQPQHF
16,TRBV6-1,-,CASSEEVNPWNRKLFF
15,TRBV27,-,CASSLGGPSNQPQHF
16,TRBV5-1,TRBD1,CASSPSPGTGQETQYF
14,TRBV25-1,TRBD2,CASSVAGGTDTQYF
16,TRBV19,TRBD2,CASSFGLRGAKNIQYF
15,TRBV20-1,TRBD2,CSAGLAAQSYNEQFF
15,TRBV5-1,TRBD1,CASSLDGQGPYGYTF
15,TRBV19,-,CASSIGWSSGNTIYF
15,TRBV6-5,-,CASSYNGGSGNTIYF
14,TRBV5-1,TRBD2,CASSLASGSNEQFF
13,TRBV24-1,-,CATRTREGTEAFF
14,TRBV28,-,CASPAARINEKLFF
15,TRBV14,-,CASSHERTPNYGYTF